Detailed here is one T cell receptor (beta chain). CDR3 size: 16 residues. CDR1 is LGHNA and CDR2 is YSLEER in the germline V gene. V lost 0 bases, J lost 1 base, and 12 bases lay in between. The data stem from a study of blood T cell repertoires in COVID-19. Across the study: Acute and convalescent COVID-19 specimens originated in the United States, Italy and Spain. In each case, the material was cDNA or gDNA derived from T cells, B-cell-depleted T cells, or PBMCs.

In the original analysis: Reference gene primer amplification gave nucleated cell count estimates. The repertoire was sequenced with immunoSEQ multiplex PCR; TCRdb's copy has only in-frame clones and lacks some. Clonal size and the V and J genes are those of that table, whereas D and trimming came from the DNA. This sample has 100,000 or so clones; approximately 84% occur once, and the top ten carry approximately 7%. What was sequenced was peripheral blood. This chain links TRBV4-3 with TRBJ1-1, with D perhaps TRBD1 (5 bases). The sequence was collected from a man aged 30 to 45 in a cohort sampled during active COVID-19. The CDR3 loop reads CASSQEAGFGNTEAFF. As DNA, the CDR3 is TGCGCCAGCAGCCAAGAAGCAGGGTTTGGGAACACTGAAGCTTTCTTT.